This T cell receptor beta chain was documented in a study of long-term antiretroviral therapy in people with HIV. Whole-study findings and limits: Pre-ART expanded TRB clones stayed dominant throughout, though often decreasing after ART.

Each contributor possessed a minimum of one pre-ART and a minimum of two post-ART PBMC samples. About this clone: Its antigen is undetermined.

Version v3.0 of the immunoSEQ assay was performed at survey level. Profiling relied on immunoSEQ multiplex PCR, and the TCRdb table lists in-frame clones only, not all of them. The sample includes about 33,000 clones, 70% to 80% of them seen just once. V gave up 0 bases and J gave up 7 bases, with 15 bases separating them. This CDR3 comprises 16 residues. Germline CDR1 is MNHNY and CDR2 is SVGAGI (reference sequence). The chain recombines TRBV6-6 with TRBJ1-4; D might be TRBD1 (5 bases). This specimen was unsorted PBMCs, taken 2 years after starting antiretroviral therapy. This TCR derives from a woman aged 50 to 65 with HIV. CDR3 sequence: CASSYSSGWVGEKLFF. The CDR3, as DNA: TGTGCCAGCAGTTACTCGTCAGGGTGGGTCGGTGAAAAACTGTTTTTT.